This TCR beta chain was recorded in a study of CD8+ T cells in alopecia areata. This clone was seen a handful of times. cDNA serving as the sequencing template came from extracted, reverse transcribed RNA. Here immunoSEQ multiplex PCR was the method, and the copy in TCRdb shows in-frame clones only, minus some. Of 90,000 to 150,000 clones in the sample, less than 75% were seen once. The treatment was: oral pan-JAK inhibitor, 5-10 mg twice daily. Sorting separated CD4+ and CD8+ T cells out of PBMCs. The sequencing used CD8+ T cells sorted from blood, collected at week 4, from a patient treated with tofacitinib. The TCR was taken from a human donor with alopecia areata.

This CDR3 is CSVDRGSYNEQFF. The CDR3, as DNA: TGCAGCGTTGACAGGGGCTCCTACAATGAGCAGTTCTTC. This chain links TRBV29-1 with TRBJ2-1; maybe TRBD1 (6 bases). The CDR3 is made up of 13 amino acids. With 3 bases removed from V and 0 bases from J, the gap between germline ends came to 6 bases. Looked up from germline, CDR1 is SQVTM and CDR2 is ANQGSEA.